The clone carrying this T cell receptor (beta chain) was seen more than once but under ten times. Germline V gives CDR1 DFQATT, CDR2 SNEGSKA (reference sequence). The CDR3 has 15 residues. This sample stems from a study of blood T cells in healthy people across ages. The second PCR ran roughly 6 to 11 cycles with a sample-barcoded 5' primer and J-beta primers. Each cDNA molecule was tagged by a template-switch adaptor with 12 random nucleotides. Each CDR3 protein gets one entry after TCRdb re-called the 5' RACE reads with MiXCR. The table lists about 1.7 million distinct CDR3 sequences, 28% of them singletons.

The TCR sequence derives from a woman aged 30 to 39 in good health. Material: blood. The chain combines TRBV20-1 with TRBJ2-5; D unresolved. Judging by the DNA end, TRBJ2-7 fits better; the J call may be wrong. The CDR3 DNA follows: TGCAGTGCTAGAGATCCCGGCCAGGACCCTTCCGAGCAGTACTTC. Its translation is CSARDPGQDPSEQYF.